This passage covers 25 T cell receptor beta chains from one sample sequenced in a study of control samples from healthy donors and cancer patients. Sequencing used immunoSEQ multiplex PCR; TCRdb keeps in-frame clones, though not all of them. The data show tens of thousands of clones, around 90% seen once. The source material was PBMCs. The receptors here all came from a woman aged 45-65 years with colorectal cancer.

J is TRBJ1-2 and V is TRBV7-2; D is unresolved. CDR3 length equals 13 residues. V dropped 5 bases and J dropped 3 bases, with 10 bases sitting between them. Looked up from germline, CDR1 is SGHTA and CDR2 is FQGNSA. CDR3 sequence: CASSLGKDYGYTF. CDR3 coding DNA: TGTGCCAGCAGCCTAGGGAAAGACTATGGCTACACCTTC.

The chain recombines TRBV7-8 with TRBJ2-2; D is uncertain. V was clipped by 0 bases and J by 5 bases, with 13 bases between them. The CDR3 has 16 residues. Germline CDR1 reads SGHVS; CDR2 reads FQNEAQ. The CDR3 nucleotides read TGTGCCAGCAGCTTAGCGGCAGTCAGTGGGACCGGGGAGCTGTTTTTT. Residues: CASSLAAVSGTGELFF.

The chain carries TRBV30 and TRBJ2-1; D perhaps matches TRBD2 (5 bases). Germline loops: CDR1 GTSNPN, CDR2 SVGIG (reference sequence). The CDR3 spans 11 residues. Deletions cut 1 base from V and 8 bases from J, with 6 bases between. The CDR3: CAWSEGDEQFF. CDR3 sequence (DNA): TGTGCCTGGAGTGAGGGAGATGAGCAGTTCTTC. Variable domain in full (rest from reference TRBV30 and TRBJ2-1): SQTIHQWPATLVQPVGSPLSLECTVEGTSNPNLYWYRQAAGRGLQLLFYSVGIGQISSEVPQNLSASRPQDRQFILSSKKLLLSDSGFYLCAWSEGDEQFFGPGTRLTVL.

The chain employs TRBV6-2 or TRBV6-3 and TRBJ2-3, with 9 bases identical to TRBD1. From germline, CDR1 is MNHEY and CDR2 SVGEGT. V was clipped by 2 bases and J by 3 bases; unmatched bases: 6. CDR3 size: 16 residues. CDR3 in amino acids: CASSYKRGTGTDTQYF. The CDR3, as DNA: TGTGCCAGCAGTTACAAGAGGGGGACAGGGACAGATACGCAGTATTTT.

The J gene is TRBJ1-1, the V gene TRBV5-4; possibly TRBD1 for D (6 bases). Germline-derived CDR1 and CDR2 are SGHNT and YYREEE (reference sequence). The CDR3 consists of 14 residues. Trimming pared 2 bases from V and 1 base from J, leaving 9 bases between. The CDR3 nucleotides read TGTGCCAGCAGCTTAGGGACAACGAACACTGAAGCTTTCTTT. Translation gives CASSLGTTNTEAFF. The full variable domain, rest sourced from reference TRBV5-4 and TRBJ1-1, is ETGVTQSPTHLIKTRGQQVTLRCSSQSGHNTVSWYQQALGQGPQFIFQYYREEENGRGNFPPRFSGLQFPNYSSELNVNALELDDSALYLCASSLGTTNTEAFFGQGTRLTVV.

The V and J genes are TRBV7-2 and TRBJ2-1; TRBD1 aligns across 9 bases. V lost 3 bases and J lost 3; bases outside the gene matches: 9. Germline assignment: CDR1 SGHTA and CDR2 FQGNSA. CDR3 size: 17 residues. CDR3 in DNA: TGTGCCAGCAGCTTCATCCGGGACAGGGAAGTCTACAATGAGCAGTTCTTC. It specifies CASSFIRDREVYNEQFF.

V is TRBV24-1 and J is TRBJ2-3; tentative D call: TRBD2 (6 bases). Germline V gives CDR1 KGHDR, CDR2 SFDVKD. The ends were cut back, 4 bases at V and 3 bases at J, with 7 bases in the middle. The CDR3 extends over 13 amino acids. CDR3 protein: CATSEEGTDTQYF. CDR3 coding DNA: TGTGCCACCAGTGAGGAGGGGACAGATACGCAGTATTTT.

CDR3 region: CASSPFQGSGAGDEQFF. The CDR3 DNA is TGTGCCAGCTCACCTTTCCAGGGTAGCGGGGCCGGGGATGAGCAGTTCTTC. V gene TRBV18 combines with J gene TRBJ2-1; TRBD2 aligns across 8 bases. The junction had 15 bases not matched to a gene; V was cut back by 3 bases and J by 8 bases. The CDR3 runs to 17 residues. Germline CDR1 is KGHSH and CDR2 is LQKENI.

V usage is TRBV7-8 and J usage is TRBJ2-5, with D perhaps given as TRBD1 or TRBD2 (5 bases each). V lost 5 bases to trimming and J lost 5 bases, with 18 bases between them. Germline loops: CDR1 SGHVS, CDR2 FQNEAQ. This CDR3 has 15 residues. The CDR3 bases are TGTGCCAGCAGCCTGGGTGGGGGATCTTGGGAGACCCAGTACTTC. As protein: CASSLGGGSWETQYF.

DNA for the CDR3: TGCGCCAGCAGCTTGATAGGGGATGGAAACTATGGCTACACCTTC. It translates to CASSLIGDGNYGYTF. The chain has TRBV5-1 and TRBJ1-2, with D tentatively TRBD1 (5 bases). CDR1 and CDR2 (germline): SGHRS, YFSETQ. This CDR3 is built from 15 residues. V lost 1 base, J lost 2 bases, and 12 bases lay in between. Together with reference TRBV5-1 and TRBJ1-2, the CDR3 gives the full variable domain: KAGVTQTPRYLIKTRGQQVTLSCSPISGHRSVSWYQQTPGQGLQFLFEYFSETQRNKGNFPGRFSGRQFSNSRSEMNVSTLELGDSALYLCASSLIGDGNYGYTFGSGTRLTVV.

With respect to this clone: Other DNA sequences in the sample encode the same CDR3. This rearrangement joins TRBV7-6 to TRBJ1-3, with D hard to call. V shed 6 bases and J shed 0 bases, with 6 bases lying between them. The CDR3 loop spans 13 amino acids. The V gene's germline CDR1 is SGHVS and CDR2 FNYEAQ. Written as DNA, the CDR3 is TGTGCCAGCAGTTATAGCTCTGGAAACACCATATATTTT. As protein: CASSYSSGNTIYF.

The CDR3 region has the DNA TGTGCTAGTGGTTTGGTACCTGCCCCGGGCCAAGAGACCCAGTACTTC. This codes for CASGLVPAPGQETQYF. This chain connects TRBV12-5 to TRBJ2-5, with D uncertain. CDR1 and CDR2 (germline): LGHNT, FRNRAP. CDR3 length: 16 residues. V lost 0 bases and J 1 base, leaving 12 bases between the germline ends.

The genes are TRBV30 and TRBJ2-5; TRBD2 matches at 9 bases. V lost 4 bases, J lost 5 bases, and 8 bases stayed unmatched. The CDR3 length is 14 residues. Germline V CDR1 and CDR2: GTSNPN, SVGIG (reference sequence). CDR3 in DNA: TGTGCCTGGAACCCAGACGCGGGGGGGGAGACCCAGTACTTC. This gives the protein CAWNPDAGGETQYF.

The CDR3 loop is CASSRGDSGASETQYF. As DNA, the CDR3 is TGTGCCAGCAGCCGGGGTGATAGCGGGGCCTCGGAGACCCAGTACTTC. This chain uses TRBV3-1 (or the pseudogene TRBV3-2) with TRBJ2-5, with TRBD2 matching over 8 bases. The germline gives CDR1 LGHDT, CDR2 YNNKEL (reference sequence). J gave up 5 bases and V 4 bases, and 12 bases lay outside the gene matches. CDR3 length: 16 amino acids.

The V gene is TRBV3-1 (or the pseudogene TRBV3-2), the J gene TRBJ2-3; D possibly uses TRBD1 or TRBD2 (5 bases each). Germline values: CDR1 LGHDT, CDR2 YNNKEL (reference sequence). The CDR3 covers 14 residues. Trimming pared 4 bases from V and 3 bases from J, leaving 11 bases between. CDR3 protein: CASSPGSGTDTQYF. The CDR3 DNA reads as TGTGCCAGCAGCCCAGGGAGCGGTACAGATACGCAGTATTTT.

The gene calls are TRBV15 and TRBJ2-1, with D uncertain. Looked up from germline, CDR1 is LNHNV and CDR2 is YYDKDF (reference sequence). V dropped 0 bases and J dropped 5 bases, with 11 bases sitting between them. The CDR3 contains 15 residues. The CDR3 is CATSRDLRHDNEQFF. The CDR3, as DNA: TGTGCCACCAGCAGAGACCTACGTCACGACAATGAGCAGTTCTTC.

CDR3 DNA sequence: TGTGCCAGCAGCCCGGGGCGAGCGGGGGGGCAGAATGAGCAGTTCTTC. This sequence encodes CASSPGRAGGQNEQFF. The chain links TRBV7-3 to TRBJ2-1, with TRBD2 identical over 10 bases. Trimming removed 5 bases from V and 7 bases from J; junction bases left unmatched: 11. The CDR3 covers 16 residues. Germline-derived CDR1 and CDR2 are SGHTA and FQGTGA.

The chain uses TRBV11-3 and TRBJ2-1; TRBD2 aligns across 12 bases. The CDR3 runs to 17 residues. Unmatched junction bases numbered 7, after V lost 0 bases and J lost 7 bases. The germline V gene has CDR1 SGHNT and CDR2 YENEEA. In DNA, the CDR3 is TGTGCCAGCAGCTTAGAGCTAGCGGGGGGGCCTCATAATGAGCAGTTCTTC. Translation gives CASSLELAGGPHNEQFF.

V and J are TRBV27 and TRBJ1-2, with no clear D. V was pared by 2 bases and J by 2 bases, with 9 bases between. Germline CDR1 is MNHEY and CDR2 is SMNVEV (reference sequence). The CDR3 runs to 14 residues. CDR3 sequence: CASSLKAQNYGYTF. The DNA of the CDR3 is TGTGCCAGCAGTTTAAAGGCACAGAACTATGGCTACACCTTC.

This chain connects TRBV3-1 (or the pseudogene TRBV3-2) to TRBJ1-2; tentatively, D is TRBD1 (6 bases). Trimming pared 2 bases from V and 4 bases from J, leaving 14 bases between. Germline-derived CDR1 and CDR2 are LGHDT and YNNKEL (reference sequence). The CDR3 is 15 residues long. The CDR3 spells CASSQSGQKGYGYTF. In nucleotides, the CDR3 is TGTGCCAGCAGCCAAAGCGGACAGAAGGGCTATGGCTACACCTTC.

This chain uses TRBV6-5 with TRBJ2-3; TRBD2 matches 8 bases. The CDR3 has 15 residues. Germline CDR1 and CDR2: MNHEY and SVGAGI. Trimming removed 0 bases from V and 6 bases from J; junction bases left unmatched: 5. The CDR3 sequence: CASSYSGGVADTQYF. CDR3 in DNA: TGTGCCAGCAGTTACTCCGGGGGGGTTGCGGATACGCAGTATTTT.

The rearrangement links TRBV30 to TRBJ2-4; no clear D. V lost 2 bases and J 6 bases, leaving 11 bases between the germline ends. Germline CDR1 GTSNPN, CDR2 SVGIG (reference sequence). The CDR3 sequence is 13 residues long. The chain's CDR3 is CAWSIGWGNIQYF. For the CDR3, the DNA is TGTGCCTGGAGTATAGGTTGGGGAAACATTCAGTACTTC.

This chain connects TRBV28 to TRBJ1-3; unclear D gene. V was trimmed by 1 base and J by 2 bases, leaving 9 bases between them. This CDR3 spans 15 amino acids. The germline V gene encodes CDR1 MDHEN and CDR2 SYDVKM. The CDR3 here is CASSLLPGAGNTIYF. The CDR3 coding sequence is TGTGCCAGCAGTTTATTACCTGGGGCTGGAAACACCATATATTTT.

This chain links TRBV7-2 with TRBJ2-1; 10 positions match TRBD2. V lost 7 bases to trimming and J lost 0 bases; unmatched junction nucleotides: 9. CDR1 and CDR2 (germline): SGHTA, FQGNSA. This CDR3 region has 17 residues. The CDR3 is CASTPIAGGSSYNEQFF. CDR3 in DNA: TGTGCCAGCACCCCCATAGCGGGGGGTAGCTCCTACAATGAGCAGTTCTTC.

This clone has just a few counts. The chain combines TRBV12-5 with TRBJ1-6, with a possible D match to TRBD1 (5 bases). CDR1 and CDR2 from the germline V gene are LGHNT and FRNRAP. This CDR3 comprises 12 residues. Trimming took 3 bases from V and 17 from J, leaving 14 bases between them. In DNA, the CDR3 is TGTGCTAGTGGTTTCGGGACGGCGTCAGTCCACTTT. It specifies CASGFGTASVHF.